Here is one T cell receptor beta chain with its context. Its target is unknown. These data come from a study of identical twins. Study results and caveats: Weaker excess twin sharing was seen among beta out-of-frame sequences. A cross-sectional statistical analysis, not follow-up of the same donors, supported the conclusions.

TCRdb re-derived calls from the 5' RACE reads in MiXCR, one entry per CDR3 protein. Seen here are under 300,000 distinct CDR3 sequences, approximately 7.1% observed once, and the top ten hold roughly 15%. The junction had 15 bases not matched to a gene; V was cut back by 7 bases and J by 4 bases. Germline V gives CDR1 LGHNT, CDR2 FRNRAP. The CDR3 has 17 amino acids. This sample also belongs to another study, concerning T cells expressing NK-cell markers.

This TCR was recovered from a woman under 30 in good health. V and J are TRBV12-5 and TRBJ2-2, with 7 bases aligning to TRBD1. The sequenced sample consisted of CD8+ T cells sorted from blood. CDR3 DNA: TGTGCTAGTGACGTGAACTTACAGGGGCTCCCCACCGGGGAGCTGTTTTTT. It is translated as CASDVNLQGLPTGELFF.